This T cell receptor (beta chain) was sequenced for a study of shared clonotypes between healthy human individuals (dated by TCRdb to the early 2020s). Background for the entire study: Three men and a couple of women, aged 18 to 49 years, made up the cohort. Per donor, three plates each were used for CD4 naive and CD4 memory, two for CD8 naive, and one for CD8 memory. To estimate repertoire size and how much clonotypes are shared between individuals, the study performed deep sequencing of blood TCR repertoires from 4 to 6 healthy adults. To increase sequencing depth and limit assay-specific biases, different laboratories used diverse techniques to prepare libraries and sequence TCR repertoires. Per donor, leukapheresis produced somewhere between about 0.85 and 8.9 billion PBMCs.

Using the deep immunoSEQ assay, TCR CDR3 regions were amplified from genomic DNA by multiplex PCR. Extracted genomic DNA from each cell subset was spread evenly across all wells of several immunoSEQ 96-well plates, with each plate serving as a replicate. For sorted subsets, each replicate PCR was loaded with about 200 ng genomic DNA, equivalent to about 33,000 T cell genomes. Purified libraries were measured with a Qubit 3.0 fluorometer, size-checked on a Bioanalyzer 2100, and measured again with the KAPA Library Quantification kit. Every immunoSEQ 96-well plate was sequenced on a dedicated single-read 150-cycle Illumina NextSeq 550 flow cell. The source study handled its data this way. Because only junctional sequences without quality scores were contained in the immunoSEQ output, filtering matching that applied to full-length reads could not be performed. To assign V/J genes and CDR3, sequences were annotated against IMGT germline references using PyIR, a Python wrapper for IgBLAST v1.9. Any read was removed if the V/J assignment was weak (E-value above 1e-6), the CDR3 was missing, or the read contained stop codons, out-of-frame junctions, or ambiguous translated residues. V3J clonotypes were defined as sequences sharing the same inferred V gene, J gene, and CDR3 amino acid sequence. The percentage overlap between two repertoires was calculated by dividing the number of shared unique clonotypes by the size of the smaller repertoire. Three approaches were used to assess repertoire richness: RTK rarefaction, the Chao1 estimator, and Recon v2.1 estimates of unobserved clonotypes. For all TCRbeta clonotypes obtained by the gDNA method from a handful of donors, generation probabilities were computed with OLGA. The clones in this table, taken by TCRdb from immuneACCESS, are in-frame only. Not every clone is retained; where verified, under half of the shortfall comes from an unresolved V gene, and the cause of the rest is unknown. V, J and clone size reflect that table, while D and trimming were determined from the DNA. Counted in this sample were about 530,000 clones; 90% to 97% of them appeared once. Of the sample, roughly 0.06% falls within the top ten clones.

Donors were healthy HIV-negative adults with no recently reported acute infections or vaccinations. Only Caucasian adults living in Nashville, Tennessee, USA were represented among the donors. CD4+ T cells were enriched by magnetic negative selection, after which naive cells were positively selected on CD45RA and the negative fraction was taken as the memory subset. Blood was collected by leukapheresis, and PBMCs were isolated by Ficoll-Histopaque density gradient centrifugation and then cryopreserved in liquid nitrogen vapor phase. Purity and quantity of every magnetically sorted T cell population were checked by analytical flow cytometry. Genomic DNA was isolated from each sorted fraction and quantified by UV absorbance on a Nanodrop 2000c. Notes on this clone: Its cognate antigen has yet to be identified. No much larger clone exists at a distance of one base, and base qualities are not known.

Study-wide conclusions, independent of this receptor: Clonotypes shared by all four sorted-subset donors showed higher generation probabilities than non-shared clonotypes. Incomplete sequencing was indicated by rarefaction of sorted-subset datasets, despite the large sequencing depth. Larger estimated clonotype richness was generally found for naive subsets than for memory subsets. Pairwise subsampling indicated that sequencing depth was expected to affect the degree of clonotype sharing among donors. Because the study included a small number of donors, the genetic and exposure-history diversity represented was limited. Sampling was restricted to blood, and TCR repertoires in tissue are likely to differ from TCR repertoires in blood. When several donors were compared, the shared fraction of clonotypes was about 5% for naive CD4, around 3.5% for naive CD8, about 2.4% for memory CD4, and 0.35% to 0.4% for memory CD8.

The germline V gene sets CDR1 to SGDLS and CDR2 to YYNGEE. Unmatched junction bases come to 6, with V trimmed by 3 bases and J by 4 bases. The CDR3, from cysteine to phenylalanine, totals 16 residues. Only the CDR3 DNA stays, 48 bases, in frame from base 1. This sequence uses TRBV9 and TRBJ2-2, with 10 bases in between that match TRBD2. The clonotype comes from a woman in her twenties or thirties in good health. The sequencing sample was made of naive CD4+ T cells sorted from blood. Interpreted using the paper, the cell subset or site label stands for: CD45RA+ positively selected. The CDR3 is CASSEPSGSGTGELFF. In nucleotide form, the sequence is TGTGCCAGCAGCGAACCTAGCGGGAGTGGCACCGGGGAGCTGTTTTTT.